This T cell receptor (beta chain) was documented in a study of PD-1 blockade in classical Hodgkin lymphoma. Generated by immunoSEQ multiplex PCR, the TCRdb table keeps only in-frame clones and is missing some. Of approximately 50,000 clones in the sample, around 89% are singletons; the top ten hold 5.4%. The patients all showed relapse after autologous stem cell transplantation, while their brentuximab vedotin exposure varied. Trimming removed 0 bases at V and 0 bases at J, with 6 bases between. Germline lookup yields CDR1 SGHRS and CDR2 YFSETQ. There are 15 residues in the CDR3. The receptor's source is a human donor with classical Hodgkin lymphoma. The chain recombines TRBV5-1 with TRBJ1-4, with D unresolved. Sequencing used peripheral blood mononuclear cells (PBMCs), obtained before the second cycle of nivolumab. The CDR3 spells CASSLAAATNEKLFF. The DNA for the CDR3 is TGCGCCAGCAGCTTGGCCGCGGCAACTAATGAAAAACTGTTTTTT.